This T cell receptor (beta chain) was retrieved from a study of T cells in Graves' hyperthyroidism and ophthalmopathy. Across the whole study: Any treatment followed the collection of peripheral blood at initial diagnosis.

Amplified TCR beta CDR3 regions derived from RNA transcripts. A first-round RT-PCR of the TCR CDR3 used the HTBI primer set. Using its own MiXCR run on the multiplex PCR reads, TCRdb lists one record per CDR3 protein. The table includes roughly 500,000 distinct CDR3 sequences, roughly 25% detected once. This clonotype was recorded a few times. The antigen remains undetermined. Study findings and constraints: Most thyroid clonotypes that were expanded above 0.001 also turned up in blood.

This CDR3 comprises 14 residues. Germline V gene lookup returns CDR1 SGHDT and CDR2 YYEEEE. Trimming removed 2 bases from V and 4 bases from J, with 12 bases in between. The V gene is TRBV5-6, the J gene TRBJ1-1; the D is unclear. Sequenced: blood. The receptor was derived from a young woman with Graves' ophthalmopathy. This CDR3 reads CASSFATASTEAFF. CDR3 bases: TGTGCCAGCAGCTTTGCTACAGCTAGCACTGAAGCTTTCTTT. The variable domain in full, with the rest retrieved from reference TRBV5-6 and TRBJ1-1, is DAGVTQSPTHLIKTRGQQVTLRCSPKSGHDTVSWYQQALGQGPQFIFQYYEEEERQRGNFPDRFSGHQFPNYSSELNVNALLLGDSALYLCASSFATASTEAFFGQGTRLTVV.